This TCR beta chain was obtained from a study of OX40 agonist ivuxolimab in advanced cancers. About the study: Cancers in dose escalation were hepatocellular, melanoma, renal cell and head and neck.

Assay used: immunoSEQ multiplex PCR; TCRdb lists only in-frame clones, some missing. The sample shows about 64,000 clones, less than 90% of them seen only once. The CDR3 is 16 amino acids. The germline V gene encodes CDR1 KGHSH and CDR2 LQKENI. With 4 bases removed from V and 8 bases from J, the gap between germline ends came to 21 bases. This sequence was found in an adult with an advanced solid tumor such as melanoma, head and neck, liver or kidney cancer. The specimen was CD4+ or CD8+ T cells sorted from blood, collected in a trial of the OX40 agonist ivuxolimab. J is TRBJ2-1 and V is TRBV18; D is possibly TRBD1 (5 bases). The CDR3 sequence is CASSRSGNRRYDEQFF. The CDR3 coding sequence is TGTGCCAGCTCACGTTCAGGGAACCGACGATACGATGAGCAGTTCTTC.